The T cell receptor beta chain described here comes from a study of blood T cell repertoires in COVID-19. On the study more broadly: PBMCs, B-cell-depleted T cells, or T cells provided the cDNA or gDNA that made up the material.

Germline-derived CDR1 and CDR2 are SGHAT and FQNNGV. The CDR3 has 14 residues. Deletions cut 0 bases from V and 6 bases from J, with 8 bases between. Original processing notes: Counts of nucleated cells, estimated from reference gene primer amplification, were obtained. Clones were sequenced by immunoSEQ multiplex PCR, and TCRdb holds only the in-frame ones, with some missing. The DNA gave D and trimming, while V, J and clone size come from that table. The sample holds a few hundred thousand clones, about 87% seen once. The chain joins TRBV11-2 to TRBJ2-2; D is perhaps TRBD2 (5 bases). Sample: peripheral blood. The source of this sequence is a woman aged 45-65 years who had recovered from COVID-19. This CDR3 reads CASSLDSVAGELFF. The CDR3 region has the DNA TGTGCCAGCAGCTTAGATAGCGTGGCCGGGGAGCTGTTTTTT. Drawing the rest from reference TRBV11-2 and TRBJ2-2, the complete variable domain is EAGVAQSPRYKIIEKRQSVAFWCNPISGHATLYWYQQILGQGPKLLIQFQNNGVVDDSQLPKDRFSAERLKGVDSTLKIQPAKLEDSAVYLCASSLDSVAGELFFGEGSRLTVL.